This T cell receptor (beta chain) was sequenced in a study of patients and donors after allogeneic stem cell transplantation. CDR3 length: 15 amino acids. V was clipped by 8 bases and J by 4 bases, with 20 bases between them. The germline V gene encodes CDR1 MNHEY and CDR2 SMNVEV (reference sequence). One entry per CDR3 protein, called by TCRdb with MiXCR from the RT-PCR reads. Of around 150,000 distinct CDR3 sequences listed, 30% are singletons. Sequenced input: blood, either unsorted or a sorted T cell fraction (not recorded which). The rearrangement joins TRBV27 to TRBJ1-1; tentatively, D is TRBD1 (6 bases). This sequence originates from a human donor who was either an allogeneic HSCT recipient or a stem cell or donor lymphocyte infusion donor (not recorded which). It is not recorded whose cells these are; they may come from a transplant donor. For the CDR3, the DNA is TGTGCCAGCTCGTCAGGGGCCGGATGGAGCACTGAAGCTTTCTTT. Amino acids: CASSSGAGWSTEAFF.